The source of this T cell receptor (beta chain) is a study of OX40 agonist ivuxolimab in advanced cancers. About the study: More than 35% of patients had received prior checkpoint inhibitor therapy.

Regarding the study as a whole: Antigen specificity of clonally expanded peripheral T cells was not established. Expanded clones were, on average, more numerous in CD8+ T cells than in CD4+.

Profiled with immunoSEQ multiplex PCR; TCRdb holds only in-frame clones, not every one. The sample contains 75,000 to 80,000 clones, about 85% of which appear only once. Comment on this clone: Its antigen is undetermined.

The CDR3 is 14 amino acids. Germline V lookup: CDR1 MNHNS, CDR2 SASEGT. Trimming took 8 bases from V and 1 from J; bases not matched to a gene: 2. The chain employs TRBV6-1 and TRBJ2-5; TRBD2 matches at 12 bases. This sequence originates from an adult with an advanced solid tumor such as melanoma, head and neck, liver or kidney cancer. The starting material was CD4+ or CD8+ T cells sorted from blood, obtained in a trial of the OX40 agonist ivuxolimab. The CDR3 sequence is CASWTSGAQETQYF. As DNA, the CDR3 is TGTGCCAGCTGGACTAGCGGGGCCCAAGAGACCCAGTACTTC.